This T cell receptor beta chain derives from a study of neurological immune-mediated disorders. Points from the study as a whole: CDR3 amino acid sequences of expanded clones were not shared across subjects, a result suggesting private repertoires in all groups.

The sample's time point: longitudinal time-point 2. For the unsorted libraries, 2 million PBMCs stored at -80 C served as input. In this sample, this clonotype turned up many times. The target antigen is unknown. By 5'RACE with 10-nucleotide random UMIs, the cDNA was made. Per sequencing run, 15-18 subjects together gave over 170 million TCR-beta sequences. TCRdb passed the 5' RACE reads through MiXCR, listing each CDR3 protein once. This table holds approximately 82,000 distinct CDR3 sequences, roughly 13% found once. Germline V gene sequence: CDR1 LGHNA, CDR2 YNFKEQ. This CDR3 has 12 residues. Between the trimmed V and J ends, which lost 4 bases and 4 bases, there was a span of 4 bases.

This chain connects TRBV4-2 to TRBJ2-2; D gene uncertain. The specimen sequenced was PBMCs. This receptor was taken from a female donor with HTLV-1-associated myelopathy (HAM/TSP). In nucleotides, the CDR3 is TGTGCCAGCAGCCCGGGCACCGGGGAGCTGTTTTTT. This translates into CASSPGTGELFF.